This TCR beta chain was identified during a study of human T cells and chemical hapten exposure (dated by TCRdb to the early 2020s). Broadly, across the study: For sensitization, 2% DPC in acetone was applied to a 2 cm by 2 cm area of upper inner arm skin. Weekly therapeutic DPC doses were additionally applied to the scalp of patients throughout the approximately 23-week study period. Patch testing was performed on the upper back with Finn chambers containing 0.01% DPC, and the patch tests were scored after 6 days according to International Contact Dermatitis Research Group standards. Most of the patients in the cohort were female, and the cohort covered alopecia areata with under or over 50% scalp involvement, alopecia totalis and alopecia universalis. The libraries were sequenced as a pool, and the TCR yield per sample differed mostly because of small variations in library volumes within the pool. This study followed changes in the peripheral blood TCR repertoire in vivo during primary and secondary sensitization of alopecia patients to the hapten diphenylcyclopropenone (DPC). Patient blood was sampled pre-sensitization (week 0) and at 2, 6 and about 24 weeks after DPC sensitization. Around 29 alopecia patients provided blood for TCR sequencing at one to four time points (pre-sensitization, 2, 6 and 24 weeks). Here is what the overall study found, with its caveats: DPC sensitization did not change how many TCRs were above 1 in 1000 frequency, and no evidence was found of alterations in global repertoire structure. Compared with pre-sensitization or healthy control sets, expanded TCRs formed significantly more large CDR3 similarity clusters, which is consistent with antigen-driven responses. All patients had alopecia, a presumed autoimmune disease, so their immune response might differ from that of healthy individuals. Patch test score was positively correlated with the number of PT1 expanded TCRs, with significance at thresholds 8, 16 and 32 but not at 4. After repeated subsampling, changes were observed in the strength of the expansion versus patch-test correlation and in the threshold at which the correlation became significant.

The protocol used for the library was RACE. Data came from a NextSeq 500. During library preparation, unique molecular identifiers were attached to individual cDNA molecules so that TCRs could be counted quantitatively and reproducibly. From each blood RNA sample, both TCR alpha and TCR beta chains were sequenced. The paper's data handling went like this. A median of roughly 100,000 TCRs per sample was observed, with a range of about 23,224 to 690,600. The Decombinator software suite was used to annotate the V, J and CDR3 of the TCR reads. For the PS versus PT1 abundance plots, all samples were subsampled to the same number of TCRs (28,000). TCRs were defined as expanded if absent before sensitization and observed at least eight times at the 2-week time point. The public reads were reanalyzed by TCRdb: fastp trimming at Q25, MiXCR alignment, in-frame beta chains only. Each CDR3 protein appears once, grouped with its most common genes and DNA. Clone size and V and J calls follow TCRdb, not the original study. The sample contains about 57,000 distinct CDR3 sequences, about a tenth of them found a single time. The ten largest clones capture roughly 14% of the sample.

V is clipped by 5 bases and J by 2 bases, and the sequence between their germline boundaries is 1 base long. Including cysteine and phenylalanine, the CDR3 has 10 amino acids. This entry keeps only the CDR3 DNA: 30 bases, framed from base 1. The germline V gene provides CDR1 MDHEN and CDR2 SYDVKM. What this sample's time point label stands for: patch test 1, 2 weeks after DPC sensitization. The treatment or condition label of this sample denotes: therapeutic diphenylcyclopropenone sensitization with weekly scalp DPC. At each patch-test visit, blood was drawn before the patch test was applied. Patients were considered eligible if aged 18 to 70, diagnosed with alopecia and deemed suitable for DPC therapy, and patients were excluded if pregnant. Unfractionated whole blood was collected in Tempus Blood RNA tubes, and total RNA was extracted from that blood. In this sample, this clonotype turned up a few times. Its antigen remains unidentified. No base quality values were provided; no much bigger clone lies one nucleotide off.

This TCR came from a woman aged 40 to 49 with alopecia areata. Some clones in this sample may be carry-over from other donors' samples. Sequencing was performed on whole blood, taken in connection with sensitization to the hapten diphenylcyclopropenone (DPC). In this chain, TRBV28 is recombined with TRBJ2-7, with the D segment identity uncertain. The DNA sequence is given as TGTGCCAGCAGTACCTACGAGCAGTACTTC. Its protein reads: CASSTYEQYF.